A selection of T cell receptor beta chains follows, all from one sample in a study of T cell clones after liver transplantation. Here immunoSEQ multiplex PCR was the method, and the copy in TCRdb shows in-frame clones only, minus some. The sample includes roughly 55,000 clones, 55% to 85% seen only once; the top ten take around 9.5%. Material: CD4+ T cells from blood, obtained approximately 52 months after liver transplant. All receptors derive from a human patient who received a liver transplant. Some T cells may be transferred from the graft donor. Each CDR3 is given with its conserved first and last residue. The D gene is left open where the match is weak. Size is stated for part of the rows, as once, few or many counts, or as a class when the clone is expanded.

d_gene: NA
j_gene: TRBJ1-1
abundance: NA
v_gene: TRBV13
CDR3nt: TGTGCCAGCAGCAAAGGTCCTGAAGCTTTCTTT
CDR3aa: CASSKGPEAFF

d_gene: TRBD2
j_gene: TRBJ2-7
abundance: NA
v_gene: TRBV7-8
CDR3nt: TGTGCCAGCAGCTCCCTAGGGACTAGTCCCAGCGAGCAGTACTTC
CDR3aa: CASSSLGTSPSEQYF

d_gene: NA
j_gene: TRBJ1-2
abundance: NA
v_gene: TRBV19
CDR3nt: TGTGCCAGTAGTGCGGGACTGGGAGTCGATGGCTACACCTTC
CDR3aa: CASSAGLGVDGYTF

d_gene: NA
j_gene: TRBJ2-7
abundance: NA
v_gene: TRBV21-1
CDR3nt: TGTGCCAGCAGCAAAGGCCGAGGAGAGGTCATCTCCTACGAGCAGTACTTC
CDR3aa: CASSKGRGEVISYEQYF

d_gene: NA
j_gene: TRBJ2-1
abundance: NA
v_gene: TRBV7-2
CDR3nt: TGTGCCAGCAGCTTCAGTCAGGGATCCTACAATGAGCAGTTCTTC
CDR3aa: CASSFSQGSYNEQFF

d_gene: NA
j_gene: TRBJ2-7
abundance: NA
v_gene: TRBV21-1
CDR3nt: TGTGCCAGCAGCCCCTCGGACGGAAAACCAACCTACGAGCAGTACTTC
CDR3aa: CASSPSDGKPTYEQYF

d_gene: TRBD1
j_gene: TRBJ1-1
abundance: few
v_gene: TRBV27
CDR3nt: TGTGCCAGCAGTGGGGCCGGACAGGGGCACACTGAAGCTTTCTTT
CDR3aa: CASSGAGQGHTEAFF

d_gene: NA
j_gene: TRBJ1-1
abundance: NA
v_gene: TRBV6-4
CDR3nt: TGTGCCAGCTCCCTGGGGGGGGGCACTGAAGCTTTCTTT
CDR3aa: CASSLGGGTEAFF

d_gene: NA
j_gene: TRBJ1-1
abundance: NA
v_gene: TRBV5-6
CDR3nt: TGTGCCAGCAGCGAACAGGGAGGGATCTCTGAAGCTTTCTTT
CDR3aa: CASSEQGGISEAFF

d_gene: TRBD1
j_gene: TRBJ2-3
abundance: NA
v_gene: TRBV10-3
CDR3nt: TGTGCCATCGGGCCAGGGGATGGGACAGGGCGGCCGACTAGCACAGATACGCAGTATTTT
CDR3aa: CAIGPGDGTGRPTSTDTQYF

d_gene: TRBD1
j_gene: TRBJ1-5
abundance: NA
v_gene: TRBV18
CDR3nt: TGTGCCAGCTCACCACGGGACAGTAATCAGCCCCAGCATTTT
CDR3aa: CASSPRDSNQPQHF

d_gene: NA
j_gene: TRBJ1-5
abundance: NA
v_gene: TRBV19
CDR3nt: TGTGCCAGTAGTGACAGCCATCAGCCCCAGCATTTT
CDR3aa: CASSDSHQPQHF

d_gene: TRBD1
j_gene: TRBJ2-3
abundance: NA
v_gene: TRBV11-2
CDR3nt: TGTGCCAGCAGCTCCCGGGACAGCCCTAGCAAGTATTTT
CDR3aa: CASSSRDSPSKYF

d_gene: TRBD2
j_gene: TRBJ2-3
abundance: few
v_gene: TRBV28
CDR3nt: TGTGCCAGCAGTTCATCCGGACTAGCGGGGGGGCCAGATACGCAGTATTTT
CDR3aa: CASSSSGLAGGPDTQYF

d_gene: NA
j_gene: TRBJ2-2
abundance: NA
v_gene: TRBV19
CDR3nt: TGTGCCAGTAGTATTCGGCAAGACGCTTCCCCCGGGGAGCTGTTTTTT
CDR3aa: CASSIRQDASPGELFF

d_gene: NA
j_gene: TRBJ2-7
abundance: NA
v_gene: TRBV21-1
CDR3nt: TGTGCCAGCCCCCTGACAGGGCCAATATACGAGCAGTACTTC
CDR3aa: CASPLTGPIYEQYF

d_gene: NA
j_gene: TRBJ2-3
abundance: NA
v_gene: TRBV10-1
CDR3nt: TGCGCCAGCAGTGAGGAGGGTCGGGGAATTACAGATACGCAGTATTTT
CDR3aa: CASSEEGRGITDTQYF

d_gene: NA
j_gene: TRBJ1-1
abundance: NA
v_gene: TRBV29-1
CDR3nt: TGCAGCGTTGAGCCCCAGAACACTGAAGCTTTCTTT
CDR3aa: CSVEPQNTEAFF

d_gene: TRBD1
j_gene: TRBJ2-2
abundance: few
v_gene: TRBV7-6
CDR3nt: TGTGCCAGCAGCTTAGCAGGGGGCCTTTACACCGGGGAGCTGTTTTTT
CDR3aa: CASSLAGGLYTGELFF

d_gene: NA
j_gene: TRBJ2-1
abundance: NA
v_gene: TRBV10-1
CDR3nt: TGCGCCAGCAGCCAGGACACGAGAAGGGGTTACAATGAGCAGTTCTTC
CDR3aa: CASSQDTRRGYNEQFF

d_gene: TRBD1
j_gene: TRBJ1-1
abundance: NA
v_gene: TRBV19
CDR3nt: TGTGCCAGTAGGCCTCTGGACAGGGTGGTTGGCACTGAAGCTTTCTTT
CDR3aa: CASRPLDRVVGTEAFF

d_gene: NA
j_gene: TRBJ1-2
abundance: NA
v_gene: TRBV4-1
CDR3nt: TGCGCCAGCAGCCAAGAAGGTGGGGGACCGCGGGGCTACACCTTC
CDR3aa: CASSQEGGGPRGYTF

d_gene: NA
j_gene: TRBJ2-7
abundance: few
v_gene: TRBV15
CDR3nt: TGTGCCACCAGCAGACATGGGACTGGCGAGCAGTACTTC
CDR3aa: CATSRHGTGEQYF